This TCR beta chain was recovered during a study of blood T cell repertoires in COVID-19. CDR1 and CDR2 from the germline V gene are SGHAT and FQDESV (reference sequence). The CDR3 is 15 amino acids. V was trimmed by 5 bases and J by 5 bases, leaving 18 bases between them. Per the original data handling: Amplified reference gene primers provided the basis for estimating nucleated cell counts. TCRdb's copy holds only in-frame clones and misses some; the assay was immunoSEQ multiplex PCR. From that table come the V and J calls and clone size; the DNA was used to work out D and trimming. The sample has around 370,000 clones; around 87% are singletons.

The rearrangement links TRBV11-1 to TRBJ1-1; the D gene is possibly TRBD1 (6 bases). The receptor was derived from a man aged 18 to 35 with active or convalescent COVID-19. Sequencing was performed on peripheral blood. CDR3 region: CASSPGGAGSTEAFF. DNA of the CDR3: TGTGCCAGCAGCCCGGGGGGCGCAGGAAGTACTGAAGCTTTCTTT. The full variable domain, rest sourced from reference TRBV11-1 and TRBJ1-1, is EAEVAQSPRYKITEKSQAVAFWCDPISGHATLYWYRQILGQGPELLVQFQDESVVDDSQLPKDRFSAERLKGVDSTLKIQPAELGDSAMYLCASSPGGAGSTEAFFGQGTRLTVV.